This paragraph covers one TCR beta chain sequence. TCRdb re-called the 5' RACE reads with MiXCR, one entry per CDR3 protein. The table lists approximately 510,000 distinct CDR3 sequences, 21% of them singletons. The trim removed 0 bases at V and 5 bases at J, leaving 4 bases unmatched. Germline V gene sequence: CDR1 SGHAT, CDR2 FQNNGV. CDR3 size: 16 residues. This entry is derived from a study of T cells after yellow fever vaccination. The chain couples TRBV11-2 to TRBJ2-5; 12 positions match TRBD1. This material consisted of PBMCs, taken 20 to 25 days after the first yellow fever vaccination. This TCR derives from a man younger than 35 who received the YFV17D yellow fever vaccine. DNA for the CDR3: TGTGCCAGCAGCTTAGACGGGACAGGGGGCGACGAGACCCAGTACTTC. The encoded protein is CASSLDGTGGDETQYF.